This TCR beta chain was identified in a study of Ad26.COV2.S vaccination and SARS-CoV-2 variants. Findings and limits, study-wide: People who got the vaccine had more spike-specific TCR breadth than people who got placebo.

Points on this clone: Its antigen is as yet unknown.

Measured with immunoSEQ multiplex PCR; TCRdb has only the in-frame clones, and not every one. The sample carries roughly 240,000 clones, over 75% recorded once. Treatment meaning: 15 to 20 received Ad26.COV2.S at low or high dose, single or two shots; 5 received placebo; per-sample allocation not given. Each sample was drawn 63 days after the first injection (of vaccine or placebo). Trimming cost V 0 bases and J 3 bases; bases outside gene matches: 3. Germline V gene sequence: CDR1 SGHTA, CDR2 FQGNSA. There are 15 residues in the CDR3. The chain links TRBV7-2 to TRBJ2-7, with TRBD1 identical over 9 bases. This TCR came from a person aged 18-65 years who received the Ad26.COV2.S COVID-19 vaccine or a placebo. The sequencing used peripheral blood, collected in a trial of Ad26.COV2.S vaccine versus placebo. CDR3: CASSLAGQGFYEQYF. CDR3 bases: TGTGCCAGCAGCTTAGCTGGACAGGGGTTCTACGAGCAGTACTTC.